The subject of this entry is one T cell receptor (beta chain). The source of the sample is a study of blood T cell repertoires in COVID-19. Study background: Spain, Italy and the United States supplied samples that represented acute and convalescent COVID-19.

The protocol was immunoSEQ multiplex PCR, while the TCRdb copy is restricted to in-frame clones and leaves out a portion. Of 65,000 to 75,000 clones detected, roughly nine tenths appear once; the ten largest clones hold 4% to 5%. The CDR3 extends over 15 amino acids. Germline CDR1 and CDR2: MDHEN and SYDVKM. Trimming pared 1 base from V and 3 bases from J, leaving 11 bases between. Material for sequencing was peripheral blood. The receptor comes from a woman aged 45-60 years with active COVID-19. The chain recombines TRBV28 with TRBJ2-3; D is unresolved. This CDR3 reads CASSLFGLGTDTQYF. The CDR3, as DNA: TGTGCCAGCAGTTTATTCGGTCTTGGTACAGATACGCAGTATTTT.